The TCR beta chain under discussion was sequenced for a study of cytomegalovirus exposure and HLA in healthy donors. The germline V gene has CDR1 SGHRS and CDR2 YFSETQ. Trimming left V 1 base short and J 7 bases short, with 16 bases between. This CDR3 is built from 15 residues. This PCR relied on a set of 60 Vbeta primers and 13 Jbeta primers. TCRdb's table, derived via immunoSEQ multiplex PCR, lists solely in-frame clones and lacks some. In the table there are some 150,000 clones, 80% of which are singletons. This TCR derives from a man under 40 in good health and CMV-seronegative. The chain combines TRBV5-1 with TRBJ2-3; D might be TRBD1 (5 bases). Sequenced sample: PBMCs. The CDR3 DNA reads TGCGCCAGCAGCTTGCGGTCCCAGGGTTCAAATACGCAGTATTTT. It codes for CASSLRSQGSNTQYF.